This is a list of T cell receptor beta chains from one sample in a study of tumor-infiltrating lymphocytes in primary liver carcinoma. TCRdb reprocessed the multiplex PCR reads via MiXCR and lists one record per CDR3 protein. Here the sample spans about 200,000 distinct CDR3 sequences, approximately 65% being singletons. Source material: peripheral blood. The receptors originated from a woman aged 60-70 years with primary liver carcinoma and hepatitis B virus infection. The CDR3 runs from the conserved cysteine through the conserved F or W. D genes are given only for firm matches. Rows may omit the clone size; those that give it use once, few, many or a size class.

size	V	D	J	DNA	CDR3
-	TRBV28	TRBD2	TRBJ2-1	TGTGCCAGCAGTTACCCCAGGACTAGTCATCCCAGAGGGCAGTTCTTT	CASSYPRTSHPRGQFF
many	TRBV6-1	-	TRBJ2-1	TGTGCCAGCAGTGAGGGCGAAGGTTACAATGAGCAGTTCTTC	CASSEGEGYNEQFF
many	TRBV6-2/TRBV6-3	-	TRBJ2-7	TGTGCCAGCAGTTACCGTAACAACGAGCAGTACTTC	CASSYRNNEQYF
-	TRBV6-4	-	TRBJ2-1	TGTGCCAGCAGTGACTCTGGGGGCGCGGGATACAATGAGCAGTTCTTC	CASSDSGGAGYNEQFF
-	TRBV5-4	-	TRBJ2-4	TGTGCCAGCAGCTTGTGGGGGGAAAACACTCAGTACTTC	CASSLWGENTQYF
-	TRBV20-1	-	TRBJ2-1	TGCAGTGCTAGCGAGCCTACAGGGAATGAGCAGCTCTTC	CSASEPTGNEQLF
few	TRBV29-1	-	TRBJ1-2	TGCAGCGTTGCCCAGGTGCAGGGGATAGGACGAGGGAGCTATGGCTACACCTTC	CSVAQVQGIGRGSYGYTF
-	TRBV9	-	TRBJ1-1	TGTGCCAGCAGCCCCGTAGCCACTGAAGCTTTCTTT	CASSPVATEAFF
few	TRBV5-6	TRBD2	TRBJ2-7	TGTGCCAGCAGCTTAGCGGGGTCCTCCTACGAGCAGTACTTC	CASSLAGSSYEQYF
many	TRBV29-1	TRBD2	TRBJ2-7	TGCAGCGTGGCGGGAGGGCGCGAGCAGTACTTC	CSVAGGREQYF
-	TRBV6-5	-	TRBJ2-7	TGTGCCAGCAGTCCCCGGGCTAGCTCCGCCTACGAGCAGTACTTC	CASSPRASSAYEQYF
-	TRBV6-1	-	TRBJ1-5	TGTGTCAGCAGTAAGGACAATCAGCCCCAGCATTTT	CVSSKDNQPQHF
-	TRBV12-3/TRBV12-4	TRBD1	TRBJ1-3	TGTGCTAGCAGTTTAGCAAACAGGGGGCTCTGGGGCTCTGGAAACACCATATATTTT	CASSLANRGLWGSGNTIYF
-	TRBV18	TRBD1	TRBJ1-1	TGTGCCAGCTCACTTGGGACAGGGGAGACTGAAGCTTTCTTT	CASSLGTGETEAFF
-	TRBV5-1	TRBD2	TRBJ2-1	TGCGCCAGCAGCCCAGGGGGTAGCGGGAGAATGTCCTACAATGAGCAGTTCTTC	CASSPGGSGRMSYNEQFF
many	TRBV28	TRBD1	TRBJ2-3	TGTGCCAGCAGTCGCCGGACAGGGGTGACAGATACGCAGTATTTT	CASSRRTGVTDTQYF
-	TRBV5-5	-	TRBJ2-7	TGTGCCAGCAGCGGGCGGTCGATAACCCCCTACGAGCAGTACTTC	CASSGRSITPYEQYF
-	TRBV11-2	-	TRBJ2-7	TGTGACAGCAGCCTCCATTACGAGCAGTACTTC	CDSSLHYEQYF
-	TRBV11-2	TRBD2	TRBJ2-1	TGTGCCAGCATCGTACTAGCGGGAGTTGGTAATGAGCAGTTCTTC	CASIVLAGVGNEQFF
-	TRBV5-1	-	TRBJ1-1	TGCGCCAGCAGCTTGGGACAGGAGGCCACTGAAGCTTTCTTT	CASSLGQEATEAFF
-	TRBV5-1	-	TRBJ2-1	TGCGCCAGCAGCTCGGGGATACTTAGCAGCTACAATGAGCAGTTCTTC	CASSSGILSSYNEQFF
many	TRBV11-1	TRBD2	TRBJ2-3	TGTGCCAGCAGCCCCGGACTAGCGGGGGCGCGGGGAAGCACAGATACGCAGTATTTT	CASSPGLAGARGSTDTQYF
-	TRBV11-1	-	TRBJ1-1	TGTGCCAGCTTTTTTGGGGCAGCGAACACTGAAGCTTTCTTT	CASFFGAANTEAFF
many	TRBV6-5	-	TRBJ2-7	TGTGCCAGCAGTGAATTAGCGGACTACGAGCAGTACTTC	CASSELADYEQYF
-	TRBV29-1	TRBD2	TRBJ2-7	TGCAGCATTGGGACTAGCGGACCGCACGAACAGTACTTC	CSIGTSGPHEQYF
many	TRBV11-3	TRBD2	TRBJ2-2	TGTGCCAGCAGCTTAGCGAGGGGCGGGAGCTCGTCCGGGGAGCTGTTTTTT	CASSLARGGSSSGELFF
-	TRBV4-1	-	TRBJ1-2	TGCGCCAGCAACCCTTACAGATTTTATGGCAACACCTTC	CASNPYRFYGNTF
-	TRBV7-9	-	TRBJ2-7	TGTGCCAGCAGCTTACAACGCGAGCAGTATTTC	CASSLQREQYF
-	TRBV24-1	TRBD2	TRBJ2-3	TGTGCCACCAGTATGTCGGGGGGAACTCGGACAGATACGCAGTATTTT	CATSMSGGTRTDTQYF
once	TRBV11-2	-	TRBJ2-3	TGTGCCAGCAACTTAGGGGGACTAACGTATACGTCAGATACGCGGTATTTT	CASNLGGLTYTSDTRYF
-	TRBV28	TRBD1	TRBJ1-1	TGTGCCAGCAGTGCCTGGACAGGGGCGAACACTGAAGCTTTCTTT	CASSAWTGANTEAFF
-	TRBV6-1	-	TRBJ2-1	TGTGCCAGCAAGATTTTCGGGGCAGGACGAAACGATGAGCAGTTCTTC	CASKIFGAGRNDEQFF
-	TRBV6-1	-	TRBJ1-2	TGTGCCAGCAGTGAAACCGCATACCCCTATGGCTTCACCTTC	CASSETAYPYGFTF
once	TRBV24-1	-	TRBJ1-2	TGTGCCACCAGCTCCACTGCTAACTATGGCTACACCTTC	CATSSTANYGYTF
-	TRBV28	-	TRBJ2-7	TGTGCCAGCAGCACCGGACAAGTCGTCGGCCACGAGCAGTACTTC	CASSTGQVVGHEQYF
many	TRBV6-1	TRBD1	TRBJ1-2	TGTGCCAGCAGTGAAAATGGACAGGACTATGGCTACACCTTC	CASSENGQDYGYTF
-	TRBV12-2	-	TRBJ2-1	TGTGCAAGTCTCTCAACGACTAGCGGAGCCCCTAGCTCCTACAATGAGCAGTTCTTC	CASLSTTSGAPSSYNEQFF
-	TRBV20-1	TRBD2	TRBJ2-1	TGCAGTGCGGATTACCTAGCGGGAGCGTTCAATGAGCAGTTCTTC	CSADYLAGAFNEQFF